This TCR beta chain is drawn from a study of cytomegalovirus exposure and HLA in healthy donors. The overall study: Among 398 genotyped donors, roughly 81% fell in the Caucasian-associated ancestry cluster. Study-level results: Using a false discovery rate of 0.05, a later analysis showed that roughly 16,000 TCR beta sequences were associated with HLA alleles. Previous analysis showed most TCR beta V segments were productive about 87% or about 30% of the time.

About this clone itself: Its specificity is not known.

The CDR3 covers 16 residues. The V gene end was trimmed by 5 bases and the J gene end by 3 bases; junction bases not matched to a gene: 7. Per the germline V gene, CDR1 is SGHTA and CDR2 is FQGNSA. The PCR ran on 60 Vbeta and 13 Jbeta primers. Using immunoSEQ multiplex PCR, the repertoire was profiled, and TCRdb retains in-frame clones only, with some absent. The sample has 190,000 or so clones; around 86% are singletons. The sequence was collected from a woman between 45 and 60 years old in good health and CMV-seropositive. The sample comprised PBMCs. The V and J genes are TRBV7-2 and TRBJ2-3; 11 bases line up with TRBD2. In DNA, the CDR3 is TGTGCCAGCAGCCCTTATAGCGGGGGGGCAACAGATACGCAGTATTTT. It encodes CASSPYSGGATDTQYF.